This T cell receptor (beta chain) was captured in a study of T-cell memory formation after mild COVID-19. The CDR3 is made up of 17 amino acids. Germline assignment: CDR1 MNHEY and CDR2 SMNVEV (reference sequence). V lost 6 bases and J 2 bases, leaving 22 bases between the germline ends. MiXCR, run by TCRdb on the 5' RACE reads, gives a single entry per CDR3 protein. Of 450,000 to 650,000 distinct CDR3 sequences in the sample, about a sixth were seen once. This receptor was taken from an adult woman who had mild COVID-19 (a few samples of this study predate the infection). Cell type and time point are not known. The chain combines TRBV27 with TRBJ1-2, with a tentative D call TRBD1 (5 bases). Sequences were obtained from PBMCs or a T cell subset sorted from them (not recorded which). This chain's CDR3 is CASSPTHPEGRNYGYTF. CDR3 coding DNA: TGTGCCAGCAGCCCTACCCACCCGGAGGGGAGAAACTATGGCTACACCTTC.